Detailed here is one T cell receptor beta chain. Antigen: not known. This entry belongs to a study of OX40 agonist ivuxolimab in advanced cancers. As for the study in general: Ivuxolimab, which patients received intravenously every 2 weeks, was dosed at 0.01 to 10 mg/kg. General study points: Among T cells, CD8+ cells averaged more expanded clones than CD4+ cells.

Trimming at V came to 2 bases and at J to 3 bases, leaving 6 bases not matched to a gene. The CDR3 spans 16 residues. Germline CDR1 reads KGHSH; CDR2 reads LQKENI. The assay was immunoSEQ multiplex PCR, and TCRdb's table has in-frame clones only and misses some. In the table there are some 17,000 clones, approximately 80% of which are singletons. V usage is TRBV18 and J usage is TRBJ2-2; 7 nucleotides line up with TRBD1. The source material was CD4+ or CD8+ T cells sorted from blood, sampled in a trial of the OX40 agonist ivuxolimab. This sequence originates from an adult with an advanced solid tumor such as melanoma, head and neck, liver or kidney cancer. The CDR3: CASSPRQGSYTGELFF. CDR3 DNA sequence: TGTGCCAGCTCACCAAGACAGGGTTCGTACACCGGGGAGCTGTTTTTT.